The rows below give T cell receptor beta chains drawn from one sample of a study of cytomegalovirus exposure and HLA in healthy donors. The repertoire was sequenced with immunoSEQ multiplex PCR; TCRdb's copy has only in-frame clones and lacks some. The sample yields around 85,000 clones, roughly 80% seen once. The specimen sequenced was PBMCs. These receptors all come from a man aged 50 to 59 in good health and CMV-seropositive. Both conserved end residues are part of each CDR3. D genes are given only for firm matches. Where a row states a size, it is once, few, many or the class of an expanded clone; other rows omit it.

j_call clone_size d_call v_call cdr3_nt cdr3_aa
TRBJ2-4 NA TRBD1 TRBV6-6 TGTGCCAGCAAGAGACCCAGCGACAGGGGTGAAAACAGTCAGTACTTC CASKRPSDRGENSQYF
TRBJ2-7 NA TRBD2 TRBV18 TGTGCCAGCTCACCACCGTCCCTAAGCGGGGGCGACGAGCAGTACTTC CASSPPSLSGGDEQYF
TRBJ2-1 NA NA TRBV6-4 TGTGCCAGCAGTGCCGACAGCTTCCTCTCCTACAATGAGCAGTTCTTC CASSADSFLSYNEQFF
TRBJ2-7 NA NA TRBV5-5 TGTGCCAGCAGCTTCGGGGTGGGAGCTTACGAGCAGTACTTC CASSFGVGAYEQYF
TRBJ2-3 NA TRBD1 TRBV18 TGTGCCAGCTCACCAGCCCAGGGGGGCACAGATACGCAGTATTTT CASSPAQGGTDTQYF
TRBJ2-7 NA TRBD1 TRBV7-9 TGTGCCAGCAGCTCAGGCGGACAGGCCTACGAGCAGTACTTC CASSSGGQAYEQYF
TRBJ2-7 NA TRBD2 TRBV4-2 TGTGCCAGCAGTCCTCAACTAGCGGGAGGGACGGACTTC CASSPQLAGGTDF
TRBJ2-2 few TRBD2 TRBV5-1 TGCGCCAGCAGCTCGTCACGTACTAGCGGGGCCACCGGGGAGCTGTTTTTT CASSSSRTSGATGELFF
TRBJ2-5 NA TRBD2 TRBV29-1 TGCAGCGTTGAAGATGCTAGCGGGAGGAGAGAGACCCAGTACTTC CSVEDASGRRETQYF
TRBJ2-1 NA TRBD2 TRBV5-1 TGCGCCAGCAGCTTGGTTCGGATAGCGGGAGGGATATACAATGAGCAGTTCTTC CASSLVRIAGGIYNEQFF
TRBJ2-1 NA NA TRBV7-9 TGTGCCAGCAGCTTAGCTGATCCTAGCATTATTGAGCAGTTCTTC CASSLADPSIIEQFF
TRBJ1-2 NA NA TRBV7-2 TGTGCCAGCAGCCCAAACGGGATTGGGGAACCATCTAACTATGGCTACACCTTC CASSPNGIGEPSNYGYTF
TRBJ1-2 few NA TRBV6-5 TGTGCCAGCAGTCGGTCCGGTAATTCTTACTATGGCTACACCTTC CASSRSGNSYYGYTF
TRBJ2-7 NA NA TRBV10-3 TGTGCCATCAGTGAGTTCGGTTACGAGCAGTACTTC CAISEFGYEQYF
TRBJ1-1 few NA TRBV30 TGTGCCTGGAGTGTTTCGGGGGACACTGAAGCTTTCTTT CAWSVSGDTEAFF
TRBJ2-7 once NA TRBV7-5 TGTGTCAGAAGCTTAGCGGAGAAGGCGGCGTCAAACTACGAGCAGTACTTC CVRSLAEKAASNYEQYF
TRBJ1-6 NA NA TRBV7-2 TGTGCCAGCAGCCTAATGGGGAAGGGGTCACCCCTCCACTTT CASSLMGKGSPLHF
TRBJ1-2 NA TRBD1 TRBV5-6 TGTGCCAGCAGCCGCGACAGGGGGGGCTATGGCTACACCTTC CASSRDRGGYGYTF
TRBJ2-7 few TRBD1 TRBV14 TGTGCCAGCAGCCCCACGGTCAGGACAGGGGCCTACGAGCAGTACTTC CASSPTVRTGAYEQYF
TRBJ2-6 NA NA TRBV4-3 TGCGCCAGCAGCCAAGATTTAGCGGGGGCCAACGTCCTGACTTTC CASSQDLAGANVLTF
TRBJ2-2 NA NA TRBV5-4 TGTGCCAGCAGCTTGGGGTCAGGAAACACCGGGGAGCTGTTTTTT CASSLGSGNTGELFF
TRBJ2-5 NA NA TRBV30 TGTGCCTGGACAGCAGGCCTACAAGAGACCCAGTACTTC CAWTAGLQETQYF
TRBJ2-3 NA TRBD1 TRBV2 TGTGCCAGCAGTGAGGACAGGGGGCGTACAGATACGCAGTATTTT CASSEDRGRTDTQYF
TRBJ1-5 NA NA TRBV6-6 TGTGCCAGCAGAACAGTGGGACTCCAGCCCCAGCATTTT CASRTVGLQPQHF
TRBJ2-1 once TRBD2 TRBV4-2 TGTGCCAGCAGCCAGACGCTAGCGGGGCTGTACAATGAGCAGTTCTTC CASSQTLAGLYNEQFF
TRBJ2-1 once TRBD1 TRBV7-6 TGTGCCAGCAGCCAGGTTGGACAGGGGCAGGATGAGCAGTTCTTC CASSQVGQGQDEQFF
TRBJ2-7 NA TRBD2 TRBV5-4 TGTGCCAGCAGCCGGACTAGTGGGGCATCCTACGAGCAGTACTTC CASSRTSGASYEQYF
TRBJ2-7 NA NA TRBV6-5 TGTGCCAGCAGTGAATTGTCAGGGCAGGCGTACTTC CASSELSGQAYF
TRBJ2-7 few NA TRBV21-1 TGTGCCAGCAGCAAAGAGGAGTCCGCGTGCTCTCGCTTCGAGCAGTACTTC CASSKEESACSRFEQYF
TRBJ2-3 NA TRBD2 TRBV7-2 TGTGCCAGCAGCCCTGGACTAGCGAAGGGCACAGATACGCAGTATTTT CASSPGLAKGTDTQYF
TRBJ1-6 NA NA TRBV28 TGTGCCAGCAGTAGGGGTTCGGGTTCACCCCTCCACTTT CASSRGSGSPLHF
TRBJ2-2 NA NA TRBV4-2 TGTGCCAGCAGCCAAGATCAAGCTGCAGGGACCGGGGAGCTGTTTTTT CASSQDQAAGTGELFF
TRBJ2-7 NA NA TRBV12-5 TGTGCTAGTGGTTTCCACAGGAACCAGCAGTACTTC CASGFHRNQQYF
TRBJ2-1 NA TRBD2 TRBV4-2 TGTGCCAGCAGCCCAAATGGACTAGCGGGAAGCGATGAGCAGTTCTTC CASSPNGLAGSDEQFF
TRBJ2-1 once TRBD2 TRBV30 TGTGCCTGGAGTGGCCTGGGACTAGCCTGGGGGTATGAGCAGTTCTTC CAWSGLGLAWGYEQFF
TRBJ2-7 NA NA TRBV6-1 TGTGCCAGCAGTGAAGAGGCGGAGTACGAGCAGTACTTC CASSEEAEYEQYF
TRBJ2-3 NA TRBD1 TRBV30 TGTGCCTGGGGGACAGGGCGTGAGGATACGCAGTATTTT CAWGTGREDTQYF
TRBJ2-1 NA NA TRBV19 TGTGCCAGTAGTATAGGTAGCGGTCCGGTATATGAGCAGTTCTTC CASSIGSGPVYEQFF
TRBJ2-2 NA TRBD1 TRBV10-3 TGTGCCATCAGTGAGCGGACAGGGGTCACCGGGGAGCTGTTTTTT CAISERTGVTGELFF
TRBJ2-7 NA NA TRBV2 TGTGCCAGCAGCAGCCCGGGATCCAGCTCCTACGAGCAGTACTTC CASSSPGSSSYEQYF
TRBJ1-6 NA TRBD1 TRBV7-2 TGTGCCAGCAGCCCCCGGACAGGGGTGTCCCTCCACTTT CASSPRTGVSLHF
TRBJ2-3 few NA TRBV2 TGTGCCAGCAGCGGCGGGATCATTGCAGATACGCAGTATTTT CASSGGIIADTQYF
TRBJ2-3 NA TRBD2 TRBV10-3 TGTGCCATCAGGGTAGCGGGCGCTACAGATACGCAGTATTTT CAIRVAGATDTQYF
TRBJ1-2 NA NA TRBV30 TGTGCCTGGACAGGCTTCTATGGCTACACCTTC CAWTGFYGYTF
TRBJ1-1 NA TRBD1 TRBV5-1 TGCGCCAGCAGCACACAGGGGGTGAACACTGAAGCTTTCTTT CASSTQGVNTEAFF
TRBJ2-1 once TRBD2 TRBV5-8 TGTGCCAGCAGCTCTATAGCGGGAGAACGTGAGCAGTTCTTC CASSSIAGEREQFF
TRBJ1-1 NA NA TRBV7-8 TGTGCCAGCAGCTCAGGATACAGGGAGAGCGCTGAAGCTTTCTTT CASSSGYRESAEAFF
TRBJ2-3 NA NA TRBV7-9 TGTGCCAGCTCCGAATACCGAGCGAGTGCCACAGATACGCAGTATTTT CASSEYRASATDTQYF
TRBJ2-6 NA TRBD2 TRBV18 TGTGCCAGCTCACCCCGGGGGGTCCCCTCTGGGGCCAACGGCCTGACTTTC CASSPRGVPSGANGLTF
TRBJ1-1 NA NA TRBV5-1 TGCGCCAGCAGCCAAGAGGGAGTTAACAAGGAGGCTTTCTTT CASSQEGVNKEAFF
TRBJ2-4 NA NA TRBV28 TGTGCCAGCTCCCAGGACAGCGAAAACATTCAGTACTTC CASSQDSENIQYF
TRBJ1-4 NA TRBD1 TRBV5-4 TGTGCCAGCAGTTCCGGGACAGACAGGTCTAATGAAAAACTGTTTTTT CASSSGTDRSNEKLFF
TRBJ2-7 few NA TRBV5-1 TGCGCCAGCACCGGGGACTACGAGCAGTACTTC CASTGDYEQYF
TRBJ2-5 NA TRBD1 TRBV29-1 TGCAGCGTACGGACAGGCAGAGAGACCCAGTACTTC CSVRTGRETQYF
TRBJ2-2 NA NA TRBV30 TGTGCCTGGAGTGCCCGTACCTGGGACATCAGGACCCCCACCGGGGAGCTGTTTTTT CAWSARTWDIRTPTGELFF